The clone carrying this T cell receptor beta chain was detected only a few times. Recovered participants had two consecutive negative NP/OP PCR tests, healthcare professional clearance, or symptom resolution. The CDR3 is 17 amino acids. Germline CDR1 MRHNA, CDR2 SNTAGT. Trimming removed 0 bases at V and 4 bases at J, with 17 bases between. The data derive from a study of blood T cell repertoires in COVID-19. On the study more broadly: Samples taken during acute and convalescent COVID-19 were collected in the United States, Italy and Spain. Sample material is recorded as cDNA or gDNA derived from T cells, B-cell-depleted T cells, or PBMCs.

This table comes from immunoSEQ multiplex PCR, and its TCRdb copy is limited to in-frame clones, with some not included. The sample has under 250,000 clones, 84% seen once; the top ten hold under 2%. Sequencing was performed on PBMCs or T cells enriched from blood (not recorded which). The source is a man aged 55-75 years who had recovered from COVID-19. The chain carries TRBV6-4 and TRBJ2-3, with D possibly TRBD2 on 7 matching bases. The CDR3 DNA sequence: TGTGCCAGCAGTGACTCAAGTAGGGGGGGCGTCGCAGATACGCAGTATTTT. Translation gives CASSDSSRGGVADTQYF.